This entry describes one T cell receptor (beta chain). Its antigen remains unidentified. The approximately 120-subject validation cohort, separate from the roughly 670-subject first cohort, included the donors. These data come from a study of cytomegalovirus exposure and HLA in healthy donors. The study's findings and limits: Specificity of a few CMV-associated chains for CMV antigens was verified in vitro. Subsequent analysis showed first-cohort TCR clusters tending to co-occur in approximately 120 validation repertoires. The study recorded around 160 TCR beta chains that were cytomegalovirus-associated.

The germline V gene has CDR1 MNHNY and CDR2 SVGAGI (reference sequence). V lost 2 bases and J 6 bases, leaving 11 bases between the germline ends. The CDR3 contains 13 residues. The table came from immunoSEQ multiplex PCR; TCRdb's copy has only in-frame clones and leaves some out. The sample yields 110,000 to 150,000 clones, 94% seen once. This chain links TRBV6-6 with TRBJ2-7; perhaps TRBD2 as D (6 bases). The sequenced sample consisted of PBMCs. The clonotype originates from a man aged 18 to 30 in good health and CMV-seropositive. The CDR3 reads CASSYGGKGEQYF. For the CDR3, the DNA is TGTGCCAGCAGTTACGGGGGGAAAGGCGAGCAGTACTTC.